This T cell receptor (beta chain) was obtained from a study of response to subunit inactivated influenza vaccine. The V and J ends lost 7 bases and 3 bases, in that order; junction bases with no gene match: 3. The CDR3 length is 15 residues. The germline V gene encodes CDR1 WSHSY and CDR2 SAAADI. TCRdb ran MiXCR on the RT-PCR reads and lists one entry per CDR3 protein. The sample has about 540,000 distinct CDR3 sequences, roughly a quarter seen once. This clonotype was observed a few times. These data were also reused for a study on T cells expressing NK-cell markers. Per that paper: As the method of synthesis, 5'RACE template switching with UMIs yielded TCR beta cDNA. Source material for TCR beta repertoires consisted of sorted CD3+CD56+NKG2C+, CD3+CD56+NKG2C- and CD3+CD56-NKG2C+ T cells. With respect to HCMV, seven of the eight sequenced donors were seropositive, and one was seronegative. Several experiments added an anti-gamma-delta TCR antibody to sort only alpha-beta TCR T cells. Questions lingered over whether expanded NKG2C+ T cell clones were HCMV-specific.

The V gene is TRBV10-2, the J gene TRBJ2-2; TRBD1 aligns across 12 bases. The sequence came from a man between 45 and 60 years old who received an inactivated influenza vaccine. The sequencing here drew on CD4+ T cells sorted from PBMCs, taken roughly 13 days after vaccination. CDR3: CASKRDRGHTGELFF. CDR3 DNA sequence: TGCGCCAGCAAACGGGACAGGGGGCACACCGGGGAGCTGTTTTTT.